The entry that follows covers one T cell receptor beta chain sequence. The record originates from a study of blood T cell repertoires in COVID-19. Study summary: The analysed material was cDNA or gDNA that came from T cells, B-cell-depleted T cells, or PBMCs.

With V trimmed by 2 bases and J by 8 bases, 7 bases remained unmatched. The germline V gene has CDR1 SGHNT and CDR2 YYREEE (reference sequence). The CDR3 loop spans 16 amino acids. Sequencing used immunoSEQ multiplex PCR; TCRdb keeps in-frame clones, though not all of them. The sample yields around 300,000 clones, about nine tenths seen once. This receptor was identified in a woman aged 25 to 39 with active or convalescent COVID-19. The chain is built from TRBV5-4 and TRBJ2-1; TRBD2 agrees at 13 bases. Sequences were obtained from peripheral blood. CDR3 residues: CASSFQLAGGPYEQFF. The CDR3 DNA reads TGTGCCAGCAGCTTCCAACTAGCGGGGGGGCCCTATGAGCAGTTCTTC.